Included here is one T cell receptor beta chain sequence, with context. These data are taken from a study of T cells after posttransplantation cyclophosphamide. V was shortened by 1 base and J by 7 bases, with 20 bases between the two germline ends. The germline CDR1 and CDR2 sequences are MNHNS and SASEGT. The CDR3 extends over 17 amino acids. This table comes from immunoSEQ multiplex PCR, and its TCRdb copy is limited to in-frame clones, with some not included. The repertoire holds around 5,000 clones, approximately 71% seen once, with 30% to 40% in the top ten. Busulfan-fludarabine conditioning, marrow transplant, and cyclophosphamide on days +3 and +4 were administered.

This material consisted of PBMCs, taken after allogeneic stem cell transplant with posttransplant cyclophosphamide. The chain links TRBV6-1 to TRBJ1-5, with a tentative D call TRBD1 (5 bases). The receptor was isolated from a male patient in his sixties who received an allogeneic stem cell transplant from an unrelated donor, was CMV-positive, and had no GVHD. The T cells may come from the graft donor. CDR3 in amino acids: CASSEDGRGLVSQPQHF. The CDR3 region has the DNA TGTGCCAGCAGTGAAGATGGGAGGGGATTGGTTTCGCAGCCCCAGCATTTT.